This record covers a single T cell receptor (beta chain). This sample is drawn from a study of T cell repertoires in cytomegalovirus infection. On the study more broadly: Public TCR beta signatures indicated both CMV infection and matching HLA type.

MiXCR, run by TCRdb on the reads, gives a single entry per CDR3 protein. The repertoire holds about 400,000 distinct CDR3 sequences, 15% to 20% seen once, with around 10% in the top ten. The CDR3 is made up of 15 amino acids. V lost 3 bases to trimming and J lost 4 bases, with 13 bases between them. Germline assignment: CDR1 SSHAT and CDR2 FNYEAQ (reference sequence). This chain uses TRBV7-7 with TRBJ2-1; tentative D call: TRBD1 (6 bases). This sequence was found in a human donor in good health (CMV status not recorded). Some clones in this sample may be carry-over from other donors' samples. Material for sequencing was PBMCs. CDR3 bases: TGTGCCAGCAGCTTGGGGCAGGGGCAATACAATGAGCAGTTCTTC. Its translation: CASSLGQGQYNEQFF.